The clone carrying this T cell receptor (beta chain) came up many times. Its antigen remains unidentified. TCRdb re-analysed the reads in MiXCR, keeping a single row per CDR3 protein. This sample has about 500,000 distinct CDR3 sequences; 25% to 35% occur once, and the top ten carry 17%. This sample stems from a study of T cell repertoires in cytomegalovirus infection. Overall study context: Newly reported HLA-C-restricted and thoroughly characterized HLA-B-restricted CMV epitopes were employed. Evidence of both CMV infection and a matching HLA type came from public TCR beta signatures. Study-wide points: Cumulative public TCR beta family frequency identified carriers of CMV plus the relevant HLA. CMV-specific TCR beta clonotypes restricted by HLA-C dominated the ex vivo response.

This sequence originates from a human donor in good health (CMV status not recorded). Some clones in this sample may be carry-over from other donors' samples. The specimen comprised cultured PBMCs, sampled from culture after CMV antigen stimulation.

The CDR3 DNA reads as TGTGCCAGCAGCTTAGCTTCCCATGGAGGGAGCAATCAGCCCCAGCATTTT. Translated, it gives CASSLASHGGSNQPQHF. The rearrangement joins TRBV7-8 to TRBJ1-5; D not resolved. Germline V gene sequence: CDR1 SGHVS, CDR2 FQNEAQ. There are 17 residues in the CDR3. Trimming shortened V by 0 bases and J by 1 base, and 13 bases separated the two germline ends.